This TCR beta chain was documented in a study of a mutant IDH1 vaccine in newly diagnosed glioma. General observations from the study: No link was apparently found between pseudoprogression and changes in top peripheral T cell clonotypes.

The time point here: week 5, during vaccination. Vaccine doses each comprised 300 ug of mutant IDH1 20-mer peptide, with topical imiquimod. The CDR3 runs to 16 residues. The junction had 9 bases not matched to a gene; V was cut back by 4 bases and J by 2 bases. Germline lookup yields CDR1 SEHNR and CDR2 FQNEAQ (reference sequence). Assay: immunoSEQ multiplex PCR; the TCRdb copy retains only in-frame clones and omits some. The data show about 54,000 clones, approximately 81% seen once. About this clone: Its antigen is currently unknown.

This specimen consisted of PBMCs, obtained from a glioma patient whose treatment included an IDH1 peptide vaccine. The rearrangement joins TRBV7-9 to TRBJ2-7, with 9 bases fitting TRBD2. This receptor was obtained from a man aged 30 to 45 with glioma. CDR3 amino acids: CASSSGVAGVPYEQYF. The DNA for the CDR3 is TGTGCCAGCAGCTCCGGGGTAGCGGGGGTTCCCTACGAGCAGTACTTC.